This T cell receptor beta chain was sequenced for a study of T cells in Graves' hyperthyroidism and ophthalmopathy. About this clonotype: The CDR3 ends on some other residue instead of the conserved phenylalanine or tryptophan, so this is likely a read error.

The CDR3 extends over 14 amino acids. Germline lookup yields CDR1 MDHEN and CDR2 SYDVKM. J was trimmed by 4 bases and V by 6 bases; bases with no gene match: 9. Regions amplified from RNA transcripts were the TCR beta CDR3 regions. The study used the HTBI primer set for a first-round RT-PCR of the TCR CDR3. TCRdb passed the multiplex PCR reads through MiXCR, listing each CDR3 protein once. The sample consists of about 260,000 distinct CDR3 sequences, 22% of them appearing once. The chain uses TRBV28 and TRBJ2-7; 7 nucleotides match TRBD1. The clonotype was recovered from a man aged 25 to 40 with Graves' ophthalmopathy. The specimen sequenced was blood. Here the CDR3 reads CASSDLNRGYEQYL. The CDR3 DNA is TGTGCCAGCAGCGATCTGAACAGGGGATACGAGCAGTACCTC.